Listed below are T cell receptor beta chains from one sample, sequenced in a study of graft-versus-host responses after intestinal transplantation. Here immunoSEQ multiplex PCR was the method, and the copy in TCRdb shows in-frame clones only, minus some. Among about 12,000 clones listed, over 70% were seen once. Sample: ileum tissue, taken 142 days after intestinal transplantation. Receptors were obtained from a human patient who received an intestinal transplant, so some T cells may come from the graft donor. Both conserved end residues are trimmed from each CDR3. The D gene is left open where the match is weak. The size entry is marked missing in some rows and otherwise reads once, few, many or a size class.

j_call clone_size v_call d_call cdr3_aa
TRBJ2-3 NA TRBV9 TRBD2 ASSVGGLATDTQY
TRBJ2-3 NA TRBV4-3 NA ASSQDRRTDADTQY
TRBJ2-5 NA TRBV19 TRBD1 ASSKDRGGEQY
TRBJ2-1 NA TRBV7-3 TRBD2 ASSARGEAYNEQF
TRBJ2-5 NA TRBV28 NA ASSFEETQY
TRBJ2-3 NA TRBV5-5 TRBD2 ASSLAVGGLDTQY
TRBJ2-3 NA TRBV7-2 NA ASSLFGQRSTDTQY
TRBJ2-2 NA TRBV9 TRBD2 ASSVGRSGGPGELF
TRBJ1-1 few TRBV9 TRBD1 ASSGGQEYEAF
TRBJ2-1 NA TRBV7-2 TRBD2 ASSPTSGSRYNEQF
TRBJ1-2 NA TRBV7-2 TRBD1 ASRPGQYGYT
TRBJ1-6 NA TRBV7-2 TRBD1 ASSLTGARDYSPLH
TRBJ2-2 NA TRBV7-9 NA ASSPPRGTENTGELF
TRBJ2-1 medium-sized TRBV15 TRBD2 ATQSGSAYNEQF
TRBJ2-1 NA TRBV5-6 TRBD2 ASSLAPSTSGFYNEQF
TRBJ2-7 once TRBV2 TRBD1 ASSEEAGGPYEQY
TRBJ1-5 NA TRBV27 NA ASSLFFVWGAQPQH
TRBJ1-2 NA TRBV7-8 TRBD1 ASGQGANYGYT
TRBJ2-7 few TRBV4-3 TRBD1 ASSQDRGDSYEQY
TRBJ2-7 few TRBV11-3 NA ASSPAWDLSYEQY
TRBJ2-5 NA TRBV6-1 NA ASSEAGGTETQY
TRBJ2-7 NA TRBV11-2 NA ASSLEVGAPYEQY
TRBJ2-5 NA TRBV7-2 TRBD2 ASSSGTSLQETQY
TRBJ2-1 NA TRBV6-1 TRBD2 ASSPGLAGSNEQF
TRBJ1-2 few TRBV4-1 NA ASSQGDGLWGYT
TRBJ2-5 NA TRBV4-3 NA ASSQDRGRGETQY
TRBJ1-4 once TRBV28 NA ASSLGGDGSNEKLF
TRBJ2-3 NA TRBV7-8 TRBD2 ASSAPTGSRWRGTDTQY
TRBJ2-6 NA TRBV4-1 TRBD1 ASSQDGQGAGANVLT
TRBJ2-3 NA TRBV4-2 TRBD2 ASSQAEKLAGLSPAQY
TRBJ2-3 NA TRBV2 NA ASSGQGFTDTQY
TRBJ2-2 NA TRBV7-7 TRBD1 ASSLLGGSTGELF
TRBJ2-2 once TRBV13 NA ASSIPVGRDPGAGELF
TRBJ2-5 NA TRBV6-6 TRBD2 ASRAGGTQETQY
TRBJ2-2 NA TRBV10-1 TRBD2 ASSPAKRGSTGELF
TRBJ2-7 NA TRBV7-9 NA ASSLATAYEQY
TRBJ1-4 few TRBV21-1 NA ASSKALWATSEKLF
TRBJ2-7 few TRBV16 TRBD2 ASSQFTGLAGGEQY
TRBJ1-5 NA TRBV27 NA ASRRGGSYSNQPQH
TRBJ1-1 few TRBV7-3 NA ASSWGQNTEAF
TRBJ1-5 NA TRBV9 NA ASSASDSQPQH
TRBJ1-5 NA TRBV5-8 TRBD1 ASSRDSRLPQH
TRBJ1-1 NA TRBV7-3 NA ASAEGVRGTEAF
TRBJ2-7 NA TRBV5-4 TRBD2 ASSPVAGVTYEQY
TRBJ2-6 NA TRBV6-1 NA ASGQVYGANVLT
TRBJ2-3 NA TRBV7-9 TRBD2 ASSLGLAGGKTDTQY
TRBJ1-1 once TRBV9 NA ASSDGVTEAF
TRBJ2-1 NA TRBV7-3 NA ASSLQGGNEQF
TRBJ2-7 NA TRBV4-2 TRBD2 ASSQYNKGLAGPYEQY
TRBJ2-5 NA TRBV6-4 TRBD2 ASSLVAGGQETQY
TRBJ2-1 NA TRBV19 TRBD2 ASSMTAGRFGEQF
TRBJ2-3 NA TRBV10-1 TRBD1 ASSDGTGVDTQY
TRBJ1-2 NA TRBV4-1 NA ASSQVVRRNDGYT
TRBJ1-1 NA TRBV29-1 NA SVRQTRGEAF